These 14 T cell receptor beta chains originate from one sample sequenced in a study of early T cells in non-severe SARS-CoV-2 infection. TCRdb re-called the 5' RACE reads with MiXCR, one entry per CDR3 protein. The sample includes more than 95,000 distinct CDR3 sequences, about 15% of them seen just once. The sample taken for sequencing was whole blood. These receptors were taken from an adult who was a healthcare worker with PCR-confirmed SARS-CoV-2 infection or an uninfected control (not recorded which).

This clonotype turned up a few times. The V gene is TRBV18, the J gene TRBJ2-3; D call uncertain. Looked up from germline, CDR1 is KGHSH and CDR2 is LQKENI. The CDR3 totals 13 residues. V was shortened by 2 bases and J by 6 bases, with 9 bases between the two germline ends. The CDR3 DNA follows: TGTGCCAGCTCACCAAACCCGGGCGATACGCAGTATTTT. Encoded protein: CASSPNPGDTQYF.

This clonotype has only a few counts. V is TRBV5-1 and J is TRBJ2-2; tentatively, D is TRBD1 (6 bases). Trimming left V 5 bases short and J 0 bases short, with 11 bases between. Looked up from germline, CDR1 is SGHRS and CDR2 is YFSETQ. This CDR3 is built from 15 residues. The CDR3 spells CASSQGSANTGELFF. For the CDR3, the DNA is TGCGCCAGCAGTCAGGGGTCCGCGAACACCGGGGAGCTGTTTTTT.

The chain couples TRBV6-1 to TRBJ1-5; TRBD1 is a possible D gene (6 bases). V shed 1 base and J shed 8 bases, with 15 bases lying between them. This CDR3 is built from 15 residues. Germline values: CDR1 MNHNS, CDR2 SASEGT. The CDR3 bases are TGTGCCAGCAGTGAAGGGTTCCCAGGGGATAAGCCCCAGCATTTT. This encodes CASSEGFPGDKPQHF.

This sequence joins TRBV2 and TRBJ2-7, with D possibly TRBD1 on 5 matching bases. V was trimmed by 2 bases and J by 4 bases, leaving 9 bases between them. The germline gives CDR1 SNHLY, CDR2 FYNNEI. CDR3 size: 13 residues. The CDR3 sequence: CASSEQGQYEQYF. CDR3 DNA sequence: TGTGCCAGCAGTGAACAGGGTCAATACGAGCAGTACTTC.

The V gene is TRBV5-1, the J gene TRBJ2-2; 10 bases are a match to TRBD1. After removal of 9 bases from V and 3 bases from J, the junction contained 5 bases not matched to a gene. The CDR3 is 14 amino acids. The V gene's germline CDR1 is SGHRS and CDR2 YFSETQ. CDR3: CATRQGADTGELFF. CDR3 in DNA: TGCGCCACCAGACAGGGGGCTGACACCGGGGAGCTGTTTTTT.

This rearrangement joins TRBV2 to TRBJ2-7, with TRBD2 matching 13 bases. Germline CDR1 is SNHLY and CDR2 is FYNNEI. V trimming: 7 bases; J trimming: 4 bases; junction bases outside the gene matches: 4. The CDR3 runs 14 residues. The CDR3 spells CASKGLAGAYEQYF. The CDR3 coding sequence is TGTGCCAGCAAAGGACTAGCGGGGGCGTACGAGCAGTACTTC.

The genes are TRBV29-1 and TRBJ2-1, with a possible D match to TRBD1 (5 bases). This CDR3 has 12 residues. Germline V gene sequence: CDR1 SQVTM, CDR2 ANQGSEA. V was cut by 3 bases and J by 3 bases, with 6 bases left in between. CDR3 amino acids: CSVEDNYNEQFF. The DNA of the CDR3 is TGCAGCGTTGAGGACAACTACAATGAGCAGTTCTTC.

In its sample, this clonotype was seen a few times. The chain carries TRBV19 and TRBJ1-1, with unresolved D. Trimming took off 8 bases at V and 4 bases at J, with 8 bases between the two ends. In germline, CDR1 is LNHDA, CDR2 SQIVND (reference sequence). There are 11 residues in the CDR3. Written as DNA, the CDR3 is TGTGCCAGTGGTCTGGGCACTGAAGCTTTCTTT. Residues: CASGLGTEAFF.

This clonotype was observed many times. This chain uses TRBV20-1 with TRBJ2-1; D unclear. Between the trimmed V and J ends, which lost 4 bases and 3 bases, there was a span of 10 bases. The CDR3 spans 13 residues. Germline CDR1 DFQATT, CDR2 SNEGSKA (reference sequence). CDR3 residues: CSAIRWDYNEQFF. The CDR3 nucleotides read TGCAGTGCTATTAGGTGGGACTACAATGAGCAGTTCTTC.

CDR3 residues: CASSQDRTEAFF. CDR3 in DNA: TGTGCCAGCAGCCAAGATCGCACTGAAGCTTTCTTT. The rearrangement uses TRBV3-1 and TRBJ1-1, with D unresolved. V was clipped by 0 bases and J by 4 bases, with 3 bases between them. The germline gives CDR1 LGHDT, CDR2 YNNKEL (reference sequence). CDR3 length: 12 amino acids.

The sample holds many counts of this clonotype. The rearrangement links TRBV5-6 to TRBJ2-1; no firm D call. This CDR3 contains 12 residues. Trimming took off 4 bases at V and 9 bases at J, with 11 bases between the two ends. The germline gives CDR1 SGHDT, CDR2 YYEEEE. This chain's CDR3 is CASSANNGEQFF. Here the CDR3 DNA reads TGTGCCAGCAGCGCAAATAACGGTGAGCAGTTCTTC.

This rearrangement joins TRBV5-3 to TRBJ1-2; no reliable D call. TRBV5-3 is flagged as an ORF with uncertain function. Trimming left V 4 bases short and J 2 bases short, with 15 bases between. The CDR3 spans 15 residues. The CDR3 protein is CARSPSGPPNYGYTF. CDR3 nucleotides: TGTGCCAGAAGCCCGAGCGGTCCGCCAAACTATGGCTACACCTTC.

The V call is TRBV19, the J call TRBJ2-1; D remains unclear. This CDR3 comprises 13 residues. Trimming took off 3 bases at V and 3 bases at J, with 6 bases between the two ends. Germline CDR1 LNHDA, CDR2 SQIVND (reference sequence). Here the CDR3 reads CASSMVIYNEQFF. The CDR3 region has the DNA TGTGCCAGTAGTATGGTGATCTACAATGAGCAGTTCTTC.

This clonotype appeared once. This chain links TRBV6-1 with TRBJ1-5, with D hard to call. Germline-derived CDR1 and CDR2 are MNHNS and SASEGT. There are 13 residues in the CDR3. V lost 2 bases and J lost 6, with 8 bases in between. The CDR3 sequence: CASSELRGQPQHF. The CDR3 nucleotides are TGTGCCAGCAGTGAACTTCGAGGTCAGCCCCAGCATTTT.